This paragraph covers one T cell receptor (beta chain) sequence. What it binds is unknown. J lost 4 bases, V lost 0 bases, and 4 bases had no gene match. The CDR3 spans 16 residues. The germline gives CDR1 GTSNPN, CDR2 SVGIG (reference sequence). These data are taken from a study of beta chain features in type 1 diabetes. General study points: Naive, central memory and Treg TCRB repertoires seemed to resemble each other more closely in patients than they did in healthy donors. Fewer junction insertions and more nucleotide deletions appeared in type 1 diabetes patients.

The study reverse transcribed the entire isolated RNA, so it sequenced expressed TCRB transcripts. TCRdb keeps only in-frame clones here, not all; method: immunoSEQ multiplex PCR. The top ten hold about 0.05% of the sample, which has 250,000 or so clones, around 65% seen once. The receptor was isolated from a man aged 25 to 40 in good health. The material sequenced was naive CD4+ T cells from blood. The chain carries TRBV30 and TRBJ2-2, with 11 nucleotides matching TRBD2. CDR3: CAWSVLAGDLTGELFF. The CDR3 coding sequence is TGTGCCTGGAGTGTACTAGCGGGGGACCTCACCGGGGAGCTGTTTTTT.